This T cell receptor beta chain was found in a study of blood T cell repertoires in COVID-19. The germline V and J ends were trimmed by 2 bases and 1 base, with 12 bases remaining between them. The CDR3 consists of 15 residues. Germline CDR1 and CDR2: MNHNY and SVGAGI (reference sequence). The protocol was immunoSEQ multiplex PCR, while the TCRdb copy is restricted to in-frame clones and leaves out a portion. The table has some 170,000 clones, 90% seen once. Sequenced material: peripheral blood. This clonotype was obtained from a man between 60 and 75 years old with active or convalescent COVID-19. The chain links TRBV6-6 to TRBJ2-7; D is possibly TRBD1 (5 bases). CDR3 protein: CASSYSQGGSYEQYF. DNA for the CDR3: TGTGCCAGCAGTTACAGTCAGGGTGGTTCCTACGAGCAGTACTTC.